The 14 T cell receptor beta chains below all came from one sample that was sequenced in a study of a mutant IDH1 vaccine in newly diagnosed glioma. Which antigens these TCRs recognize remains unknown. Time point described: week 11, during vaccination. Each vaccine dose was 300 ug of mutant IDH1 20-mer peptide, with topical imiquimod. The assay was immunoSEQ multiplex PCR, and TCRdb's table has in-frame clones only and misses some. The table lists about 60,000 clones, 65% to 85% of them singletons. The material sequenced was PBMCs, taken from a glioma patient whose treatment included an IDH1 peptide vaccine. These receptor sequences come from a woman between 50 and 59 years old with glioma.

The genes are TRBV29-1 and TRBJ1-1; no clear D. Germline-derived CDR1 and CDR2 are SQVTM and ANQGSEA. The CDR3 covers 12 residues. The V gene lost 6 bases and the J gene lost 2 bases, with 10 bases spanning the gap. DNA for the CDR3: TGCAGCGTGGGGAGAGGAAACACTGAAGCTTTCTTT. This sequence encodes CSVGRGNTEAFF.

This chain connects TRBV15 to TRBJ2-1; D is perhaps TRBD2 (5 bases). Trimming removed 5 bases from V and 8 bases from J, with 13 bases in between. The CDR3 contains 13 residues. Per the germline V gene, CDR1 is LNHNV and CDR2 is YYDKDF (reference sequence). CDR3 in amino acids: CATSAGKSYEQFF. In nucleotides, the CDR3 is TGTGCCACCAGCGCCGGGAAATCCTATGAGCAGTTCTTC.

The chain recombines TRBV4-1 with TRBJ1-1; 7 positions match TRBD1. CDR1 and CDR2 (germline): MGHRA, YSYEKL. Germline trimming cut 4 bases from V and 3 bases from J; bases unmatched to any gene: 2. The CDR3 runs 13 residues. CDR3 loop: CASSLQGDTEAFF. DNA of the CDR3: TGCGCCAGCAGCCTTCAGGGGGACACTGAAGCTTTCTTT.

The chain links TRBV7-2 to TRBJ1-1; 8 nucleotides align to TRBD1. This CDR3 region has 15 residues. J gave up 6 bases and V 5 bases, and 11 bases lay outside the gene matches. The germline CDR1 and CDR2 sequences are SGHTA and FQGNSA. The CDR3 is CASSPDTGGWAEAFF. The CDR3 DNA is TGTGCCAGCAGCCCAGACACAGGGGGATGGGCTGAAGCTTTCTTT.

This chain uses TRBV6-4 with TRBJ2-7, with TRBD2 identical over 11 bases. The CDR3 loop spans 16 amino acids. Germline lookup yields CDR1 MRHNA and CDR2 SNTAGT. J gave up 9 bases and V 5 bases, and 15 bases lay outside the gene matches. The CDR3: CASSPQATSGVLSQYF. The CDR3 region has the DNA TGTGCCAGCAGTCCCCAGGCGACTAGCGGGGTGCTCTCGCAGTACTTC.

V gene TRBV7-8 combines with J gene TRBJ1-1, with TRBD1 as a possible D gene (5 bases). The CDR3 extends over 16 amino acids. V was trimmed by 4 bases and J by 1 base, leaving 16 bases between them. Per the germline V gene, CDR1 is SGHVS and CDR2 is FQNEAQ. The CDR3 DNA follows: TGTGCCAGCAGCTGGGGGGTGGGCGACGCGAACACTGAAGCTTTCTTT. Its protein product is CASSWGVGDANTEAFF. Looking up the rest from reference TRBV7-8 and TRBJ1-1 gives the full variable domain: GAGVSQSPRYKVAKRGQDVALRCDPISGHVSLFWYQQALGQGPEFLTYFQNEAQLDKSGLPSDRFFAERPEGSVSTLKIQRTQQEDSAVYLCASSWGVGDANTEAFFGQGTRLTVV.

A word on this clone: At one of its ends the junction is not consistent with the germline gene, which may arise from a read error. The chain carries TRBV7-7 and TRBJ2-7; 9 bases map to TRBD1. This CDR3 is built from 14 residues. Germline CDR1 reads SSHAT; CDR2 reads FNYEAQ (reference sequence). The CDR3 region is CASSPGTGNHEQYF. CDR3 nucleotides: TGTGCTAGCAGCCCGGGGACAGGGAACCACGAGCAGTACTTC.

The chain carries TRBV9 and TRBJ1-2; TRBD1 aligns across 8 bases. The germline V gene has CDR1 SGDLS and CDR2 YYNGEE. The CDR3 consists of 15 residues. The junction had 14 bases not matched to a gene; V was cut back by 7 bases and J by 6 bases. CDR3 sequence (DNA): TGTGCCAGCTACTCACCCTTCACAGGGGGAGATGGCTACACCTTC. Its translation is CASYSPFTGGDGYTF.

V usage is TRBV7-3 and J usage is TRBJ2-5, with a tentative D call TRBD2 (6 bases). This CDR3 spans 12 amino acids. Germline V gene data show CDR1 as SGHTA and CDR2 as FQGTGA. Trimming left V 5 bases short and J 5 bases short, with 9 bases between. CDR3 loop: CASSGGGETQYF. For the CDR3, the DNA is TGTGCCAGCAGCGGCGGAGGGGAGACCCAGTACTTC. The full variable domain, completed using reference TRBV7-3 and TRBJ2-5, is GAGVSQTPSNKVTEKGKYVELRCDPISGHTALYWYRQSLGQGPEFLIYFQGTGAADDSGLPNDRFFAVRPEGSVSTLKIQRTERGDSAVYLCASSGGGETQYFGPGTRLLVL.

DNA for the CDR3: TGTGCCAGCAGTGGAGGGGGCTACGAGCAGTACTTC. It translates to CASSGGGYEQYF. The chain joins TRBV2 to TRBJ2-7, with a possible D match to TRBD1 (6 bases). Germline values: CDR1 SNHLY, CDR2 FYNNEI. This CDR3 comprises 12 residues. With 4 bases removed from V and 3 bases from J, the gap between germline ends came to 7 bases.

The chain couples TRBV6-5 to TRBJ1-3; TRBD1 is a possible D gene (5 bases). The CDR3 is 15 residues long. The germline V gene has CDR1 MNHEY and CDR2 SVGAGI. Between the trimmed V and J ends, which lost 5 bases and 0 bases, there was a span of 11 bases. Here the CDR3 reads CASSTSGTSGNTIYF. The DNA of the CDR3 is TGTGCCAGCAGTACATCAGGGACCTCTGGAAACACCATATATTTT.

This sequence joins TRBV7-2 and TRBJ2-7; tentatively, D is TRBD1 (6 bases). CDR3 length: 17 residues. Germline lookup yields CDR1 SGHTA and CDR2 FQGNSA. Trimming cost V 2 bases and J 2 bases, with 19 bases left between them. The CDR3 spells CASSLRGLGDSPYEQYF. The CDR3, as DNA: TGTGCCAGCAGCTTAAGGGGGTTAGGAGACTCTCCCTACGAGCAGTACTTC.

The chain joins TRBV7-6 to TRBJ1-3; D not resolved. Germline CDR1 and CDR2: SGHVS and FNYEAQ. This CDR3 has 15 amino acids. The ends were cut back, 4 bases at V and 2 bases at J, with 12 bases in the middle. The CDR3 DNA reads TGTGCCAGCAGCTCTTCTCCGGGAGCTGGAAACACCATATATTTT. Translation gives CASSSSPGAGNTIYF.

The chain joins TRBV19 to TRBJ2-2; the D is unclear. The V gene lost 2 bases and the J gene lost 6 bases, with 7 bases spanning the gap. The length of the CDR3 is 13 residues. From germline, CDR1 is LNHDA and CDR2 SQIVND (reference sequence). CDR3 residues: CASSITGSGELFF. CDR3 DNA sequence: TGTGCCAGTAGTATAACGGGTTCCGGGGAGCTGTTTTTT.